The entry below describes one T cell receptor beta chain. Germline V gene lookup returns CDR1 LNHNV and CDR2 YYDKDF (reference sequence). V was clipped by 4 bases and J by 3 bases; unmatched bases: 14. The CDR3 runs to 17 residues. This entry is derived from a study of blood T cell repertoires in COVID-19. Looking at the study overall: Samples of COVID-19 (acute and convalescent) were obtained from the United States, Italy and Spain. T cells, B-cell-depleted T cells, or PBMCs supplied cDNA or gDNA.

In the original workflow: Scientists estimated how many nucleated cells there were by amplifying reference gene primers. Assay used: immunoSEQ multiplex PCR; TCRdb lists only in-frame clones, some missing. Clonal size and the V and J genes are those of that table, whereas D and trimming came from the DNA. This table holds 150,000 to 200,000 clones, 89% found once. Clinical history as reported by participants underpinned cohort assignment. The clonotype comes from a woman aged 18-30 years who had recovered from COVID-19. Sequencing input: PBMCs or T cells enriched from blood (not recorded which). The chain combines TRBV15 with TRBJ2-7; 8 bases line up with TRBD2. In nucleotides, the CDR3 is TGTGCCACCAGCACATTGCTCGGGACTAGGCCGTTCTACGAGCAGTACTTC. As protein: CATSTLLGTRPFYEQYF.